What follows are 32 T cell receptor beta chains derived from one specimen sequenced in a study of blood T cell repertoires in COVID-19. Sequenced by immunoSEQ multiplex PCR; TCRdb stores in-frame clones only, minus some. The sample records about 220,000 clones, under 90% being singletons. Sequencing input: peripheral blood. The receptor set was obtained from a woman aged 60-70 years who had recovered from COVID-19.

This chain connects TRBV5-4 to TRBJ1-6; 11 nucleotides line up with TRBD1. Losses at the gene ends were 5 bases for V and 6 bases for J; bases not matched to a gene: 4. The CDR3 has 15 residues. Germline CDR1 and CDR2: SGHNT and YYREEE (reference sequence). CDR3 sequence reads: CASRTGTGGNSPLHF. For the CDR3, the DNA is TGTGCCAGCAGAACCGGGACAGGGGGTAATTCACCCCTCCACTTT.

This clone has a handful of counts. CDR3 loop: CASSLPRLGELFF. DNA of the CDR3: TGTGCCAGCAGCTTACCCCGGTTGGGGGAGCTGTTTTTT. J is TRBJ2-2 and V is TRBV7-3; no reliable D call. The CDR3 sequence is 13 residues long. Germline assignment: CDR1 SGHTA and CDR2 FQGTGA. Trimming took 2 bases from V and 8 from J, leaving 9 bases between them.

The chain couples TRBV19 to TRBJ2-1, with D perhaps TRBD2 (5 bases). Germline lookup yields CDR1 LNHDA and CDR2 SQIVND (reference sequence). The CDR3 runs to 16 residues. The V and J ends lost 5 bases and 2 bases respectively, with 16 bases between them. The CDR3 bases are TGTGCCAGTAGTTCCCGGCCCCCCGGGGCCTACAATGAGCAGTTCTTC. Translated, it gives CASSSRPPGAYNEQFF.

The chain is built from TRBV12-3 or TRBV12-4 and TRBJ1-1; D call uncertain. The V and J ends lost 6 bases and 5 bases respectively, with 7 bases between them. The CDR3 loop spans 11 amino acids. CDR3 sequence (DNA): TGTGCCAGCAGGCACAGAACTGAAGCTTTCTTT. Translation gives CASRHRTEAFF.

This clone was counted only a few times. The chain has TRBV18 and TRBJ1-2; D may be TRBD1 (5 bases). This CDR3 is 14 amino acids long. Trimming took off 8 bases at V and 6 bases at J, with 19 bases between the two ends. Germline CDR1 KGHSH, CDR2 LQKENI. CDR3 coding DNA: TGTGCCAGCGCCCCACCAGGGTTAGGGGATGGCTACACCTTC. Protein: CASAPPGLGDGYTF. Together with reference TRBV18 and TRBJ1-2, the CDR3 gives the full variable domain: NAGVMQNPRHLVRRRGQEARLRCSPMKGHSHVYWYRQLPEEGLKFMVYLQKENIIDESGMPKERFSAEFPKEGPSILRIQQVVRGDSAAYFCASAPPGLGDGYTFGSGTRLTVV.

This clone was seen once. V gene TRBV18 combines with J gene TRBJ1-2; perhaps TRBD1 as D (6 bases). V lost 3 bases to trimming and J lost 7 bases, with 12 bases between them. Germline V gene data show CDR1 as KGHSH and CDR2 as LQKENI. This CDR3 comprises 13 residues. CDR3 nucleotide sequence: TGTGCCAGCTCACCCGTCCTGGGGGCTGGCTACACCTTC. It yields the protein CASSPVLGAGYTF.

The chain combines TRBV7-9 with TRBJ2-5, with D possibly matching TRBD1 (5 bases). The V and J ends lost 3 bases and 4 bases respectively, with 12 bases between them. The CDR3 is 14 residues long. CDR1 is SEHNR and CDR2 is FQNEAQ in the germline V gene (reference sequence). Written as DNA, the CDR3 is TGTGCCAGCAGCTTCCTGACAGAAGGAGAGACCCAGTACTTC. Protein product: CASSFLTEGETQYF. Drawing the rest from reference TRBV7-9 and TRBJ2-5, the complete variable domain is DTGVSQNPRHKITKRGQNVTFRCDPISEHNRLYWYRQTLGQGPEFLTYFQNEAQLEKSRLLSDRFSAERPKGSFSTLEIQRTEQGDSAMYLCASSFLTEGETQYFGPGTRLLVL.

CDR3 protein: CASSLIAGGPMETQYF. CDR3 bases: TGTGCCAGCAGCCTAATAGCGGGGGGGCCGATGGAGACCCAGTACTTC. The gene calls are TRBV14 and TRBJ2-5; 11 nucleotides line up with TRBD2. The J segment lost 5 bases and the V segment lost 4 bases, leaving 9 bases of the junction unmatched. CDR1 and CDR2 from the germline V gene are SGHDN and FVKESK. The CDR3 sequence is 16 residues long.

The chain carries TRBV9 and TRBJ1-1; TRBD1 is a possible D gene (5 bases). Germline lookup yields CDR1 SGDLS and CDR2 YYNGEE. The CDR3 sequence is 15 residues long. With 3 bases removed from V and 5 bases from J, the gap between germline ends came to 17 bases. The CDR3 here is CASSGTGGGTTEAFF. CDR3 nucleotide sequence: TGTGCCAGCAGCGGTACCGGTGGAGGGACGACTGAAGCTTTCTTT. The whole variable domain, filled in from reference TRBV9 and TRBJ1-1, reads DSGVTQTPKHLITATGQRVTLRCSPRSGDLSVYWYQQSLDQGLQFLIQYYNGEERAKGNILERFSAQQFPDLHSELNLSSLELGDSALYFCASSGTGGGTTEAFFGQGTRLTVV.

The chain recombines TRBV25-1 with TRBJ2-3; tentative D call: TRBD1 (6 bases). This CDR3 has 15 amino acids. With 3 bases removed from V and 2 bases from J, the gap between germline ends came to 12 bases. Germline loops: CDR1 MGHDK, CDR2 SYGVNS. The CDR3, as DNA: TGTGCCAGCAGTGACCACAGGGACATCACAGATACGCAGTATTTT. As protein: CASSDHRDITDTQYF.

V gene TRBV19 combines with J gene TRBJ1-2, with unresolved D. Per germline, CDR1 LNHDA and CDR2 SQIVND (reference sequence). V dropped 5 bases and J dropped 8 bases, with 12 bases sitting between them. This CDR3 spans 12 amino acids. CDR3 nucleotides: TGTGCCAGTAGTCGCGGAACCAGAGGCTACACCTTC. The encoded protein is CASSRGTRGYTF.

The genes are TRBV11-2 and TRBJ2-7; D may be TRBD2 (5 bases). The V gene lost 5 bases and the J gene lost 0 bases, with 8 bases spanning the gap. The V gene's germline CDR1 is SGHAT and CDR2 FQNNGV. This CDR3 comprises 13 residues. This chain's CDR3 is CASSVGVSYEQYF. The DNA for the CDR3 is TGTGCCAGCAGCGTCGGGGTCTCCTACGAGCAGTACTTC.

This rearrangement joins TRBV4-2 to TRBJ1-1; no firm D call. The V gene lost 1 base and the J gene lost 4 bases, with 16 bases spanning the gap. Germline CDR1 is LGHNA and CDR2 is YNFKEQ. CDR3 size: 16 residues. The CDR3 region is CASSQGNTGVSTEAFF. As DNA, the CDR3 is TGTGCCAGCAGCCAAGGAAACACTGGAGTAAGCACTGAAGCTTTCTTT.

The chain links TRBV5-6 to TRBJ1-5; 11 bases map to TRBD1. The CDR3 spans 14 residues. After removal of 4 bases from V and 7 bases from J, the junction contained 4 bases not matched to a gene. Germline lookup yields CDR1 SGHDT and CDR2 YYEEEE. The chain's CDR3 is CASSRRDRGQPQHF. CDR3 sequence (DNA): TGTGCCAGCAGCAGAAGGGACAGGGGGCAGCCCCAGCATTTT.

The chain combines TRBV12-3 or TRBV12-4 with TRBJ2-7, with unresolved D. This CDR3 region has 12 residues. V was shortened by 4 bases and J by 3 bases, with 7 bases between the two germline ends. This CDR3 reads CASSSFYYEQYF. The CDR3 region has the DNA TGTGCCAGCAGTTCATTCTACTACGAGCAGTACTTC.

The gene calls are TRBV12-5 and TRBJ1-6; D is possibly TRBD1 (6 bases). Trimming shortened V by 0 bases and J by 10 bases, and 19 bases separated the two germline ends. Per germline, CDR1 LGHNT and CDR2 FRNRAP. The CDR3 runs to 17 residues. DNA for the CDR3: TGTGCTAGTGGTTTGGTACTTGGCGGGGGCAGAAAGTCACCCCTCCACTTT. Protein product: CASGLVLGGGRKSPLHF.

V is TRBV9 and J is TRBJ2-2, with 9 positions matching TRBD2. Germline CDR1 reads SGDLS; CDR2 reads YYNGEE. The CDR3 sequence is 14 residues long. The J segment lost 4 bases and the V segment lost 4 bases, leaving 2 bases of the junction unmatched. Written as DNA, the CDR3 is TGTGCCAGCAGCATGCGGGGGGGCACCGGGGAGCTGTTTTTT. Its protein is CASSMRGGTGELFF.

The chain couples TRBV5-4 to TRBJ1-3; D is unclear. CDR1 is SGHNT and CDR2 is YYREEE in the germline V gene (reference sequence). The germline V and J ends were trimmed by 0 bases and 0 bases, with 7 bases remaining between them. CDR3 size: 15 residues. CDR3 loop: CASSLGGDSGNTIYF. The CDR3 nucleotides read TGTGCCAGCAGCTTGGGCGGGGACTCTGGAAACACCATATATTTT.

The chain couples TRBV29-1 to TRBJ1-1; 10 bases are shared with TRBD1. The CDR3 consists of 15 residues. V lost 6 bases to trimming and J lost 4 bases; unmatched junction nucleotides: 11. Germline V gives CDR1 SQVTM, CDR2 ANQGSEA. CDR3 nucleotides: TGCAGCGTATTCGACAGGGGGCTAGCTAGCACTGAAGCTTTCTTT. It specifies CSVFDRGLASTEAFF. Full variable domain (missing parts from reference TRBV29-1 and TRBJ1-1): SAVISQKPSRDICQRGTSLTIQCQVDSQVTMMFWYRQQPGQSLTLIATANQGSEATYESGFVIDKFPISRPNLTFSTLTVSNMSPEDSSIYLCSVFDRGLASTEAFFGQGTRLTVV.

The chain carries TRBV4-1 and TRBJ2-5; TRBD2 aligns across 9 bases. This CDR3 is built from 18 residues. CDR1 is MGHRA and CDR2 is YSYEKL in the germline V gene. After removal of 1 base from V and 0 bases from J, the junction contained 9 bases not matched to a gene. CDR3 nucleotides: TGCGCCAGCAGCCAAGGAAGTTGGACTAGCGTGAACCAAGAGACCCAGTACTTC. Its protein product is CASSQGSWTSVNQETQYF.

The rearrangement links TRBV30 to TRBJ2-1; TRBD1 aligns across 9 bases. The germline V gene encodes CDR1 GTSNPN and CDR2 SVGIG (reference sequence). The CDR3 length is 14 residues. The V segment lost 2 bases and the J segment 6 bases; nucleotides outside the gene matches: 5. This chain's CDR3 is CAWSPPGQGNEQFF. The DNA for the CDR3 is TGTGCCTGGAGTCCTCCGGGACAGGGCAATGAGCAGTTCTTC.

The chain links TRBV7-8 to TRBJ2-7; 8 nucleotides line up with TRBD2. The germline CDR1 and CDR2 sequences are SGHVS and FQNEAQ. CDR3 length equals 16 residues. V dropped 0 bases and J dropped 1; count of bases not matched to a gene: 5. The CDR3 region has the DNA TGTGCCAGCAGCTTAGCCCCGGGGGGGGGATCCTACGAGCAGTACTTC. It translates to CASSLAPGGGSYEQYF.

The chain has TRBV2 and TRBJ2-1, with a weak D call TRBD2 (5 bases). V lost 6 bases and J 0 bases, leaving 12 bases between the germline ends. Germline V CDR1 and CDR2: SNHLY, FYNNEI. The CDR3 length is 15 residues. CDR3 sequence reads: CASRILVSSYNEQFF. As DNA, the CDR3 is TGTGCCAGCAGGATACTAGTTAGCTCCTACAATGAGCAGTTCTTC.

This clone came up once. The V and J genes are TRBV7-2 and TRBJ1-2, with 9 bases fitting TRBD1. This CDR3 is 13 amino acids long. Germline CDR1 reads SGHTA; CDR2 reads FQGNSA. Trimming cost V 5 bases and J 5 bases; bases outside gene matches: 3. CDR3 loop: CASSPGTGYGYTF. Written as DNA, the CDR3 is TGTGCCAGCAGCCCCGGGACAGGGTATGGCTACACCTTC.

The rearrangement joins TRBV4-1 to TRBJ1-2; D gene ambiguous. This CDR3 is 15 amino acids long. Germline V gene sequence: CDR1 MGHRA, CDR2 YSYEKL. The V end was cut by 0 bases, the J end by 4 bases, with 12 bases between. The CDR3 DNA is TGCGCCAGCAGCCAAGAGGGTCAGCCGGGCTATGGCTACACCTTC. It is translated as CASSQEGQPGYGYTF.

The chain links TRBV15 to TRBJ1-2; D uncertain. Trimming left V 3 bases short and J 7 bases short, with 18 bases between. Germline loops: CDR1 LNHNV, CDR2 YYDKDF (reference sequence). This CDR3 is built from 15 residues. The DNA of the CDR3 is TGTGCCACCAGCAGCTTCTTAGCAAACGTGGCTGGCTACACCTTC. Translation: CATSSFLANVAGYTF.

The gene calls are TRBV6-5 and TRBJ1-2; D remains unclear. Trimming pared 6 bases from V and 5 bases from J, leaving 13 bases between. The CDR3 has 13 residues. Germline V CDR1 and CDR2: MNHEY, SVGAGI. Written as DNA, the CDR3 is TGTGCCAGCAGGGGCAGGACTGGATATGGCTACACCTTC. It is translated as CASRGRTGYGYTF.

The chain combines TRBV6-5 with TRBJ2-1, with D possibly TRBD2 on 6 matching bases. Germline CDR1 is MNHEY and CDR2 is SVGAGI. With 2 bases removed from V and 10 bases from J, the gap between germline ends came to 12 bases. The CDR3 loop spans 13 amino acids. The DNA of the CDR3 is TGTGCCAGCAGTTACCGTTACGGGAGCGAGCAGTTCTTC. Its translation: CASSYRYGSEQFF.

Only one count was recorded for this clone. This chain uses TRBV10-2 with TRBJ1-4; unclear D gene. Per germline, CDR1 WSHSY and CDR2 SAAADI. V was pared by 3 bases and J by 4 bases, with 12 bases between. CDR3 length: 15 residues. This chain's CDR3 is CASSESDHGNEKLFF. CDR3 DNA: TGCGCCAGCAGTGAAAGTGATCACGGTAATGAAAAACTGTTTTTT.

Regarding this clone: One junction end does not reproduce the germline sequence, and a read error may be involved. This chain links TRBV4-1 with TRBJ2-4; TRBD1 matches 11 bases. There are 18 residues in the CDR3. Germline loops: CDR1 MGHRA, CDR2 YSYEKL. The DNA for the CDR3 is TGCGCCAGCAACCAAGAGCCTCAGGACAGGGGGCCGAGAAACATTCAGTACTTC. Amino acids: CASNQEPQDRGPRNIQYF.

The count of this clone is one. The chain uses TRBV2 and TRBJ2-3, with D tentatively TRBD2 (6 bases). Trimming removed 4 bases from V and 2 bases from J, with 13 bases in between. This CDR3 spans 15 amino acids. CDR1 and CDR2 from the germline V gene are SNHLY and FYNNEI. The DNA of the CDR3 is TGTGCCAGCAGTGGCTCGCCGGGGGTCACAGATACGCAGTATTTT. This sequence encodes CASSGSPGVTDTQYF.

This clone was observed a handful of times. This chain links TRBV9 with TRBJ2-5; 9 nucleotides align to TRBD2. The junction had 5 bases not matched to a gene; V was cut back by 1 base and J by 1 base. Per germline, CDR1 SGDLS and CDR2 YYNGEE. This CDR3 has 16 amino acids. The CDR3 protein is CASSVSGGTFQETQYF. CDR3 sequence (DNA): TGTGCCAGCAGCGTAAGCGGGGGGACTTTCCAAGAGACCCAGTACTTC.